This TCR beta chain is drawn from a study of graft-versus-host responses after intestinal transplantation. General study findings and limits: Recipient marrow contained GvH clones, some of which appeared first in ileum or blood.

Regarding this clone: Its target is unknown.

Germline V CDR1 and CDR2: SGHTA, FQGNSA. This CDR3 has 15 residues. V dropped 4 bases and J dropped 2; count of bases not matched to a gene: 3. Profiling relied on immunoSEQ multiplex PCR, and the TCRdb table lists in-frame clones only, not all of them. The table shows more than 70,000 clones, with approximately 82% occurring only once. The clonotype was recovered from a human donor who received an intestinal transplant. Sequenced here: unstimulated CD4+ T cells sorted from spleen or lymph node cells, sampled before intestinal transplant. The rearrangement uses TRBV7-2 and TRBJ2-7; 12 bases are shared with TRBD2. In DNA, the CDR3 is TGTGCCAGCAGCTACCTAGCGGGAGGGCCCTACGAGCAGTACTTC. Translating it yields CASSYLAGGPYEQYF.